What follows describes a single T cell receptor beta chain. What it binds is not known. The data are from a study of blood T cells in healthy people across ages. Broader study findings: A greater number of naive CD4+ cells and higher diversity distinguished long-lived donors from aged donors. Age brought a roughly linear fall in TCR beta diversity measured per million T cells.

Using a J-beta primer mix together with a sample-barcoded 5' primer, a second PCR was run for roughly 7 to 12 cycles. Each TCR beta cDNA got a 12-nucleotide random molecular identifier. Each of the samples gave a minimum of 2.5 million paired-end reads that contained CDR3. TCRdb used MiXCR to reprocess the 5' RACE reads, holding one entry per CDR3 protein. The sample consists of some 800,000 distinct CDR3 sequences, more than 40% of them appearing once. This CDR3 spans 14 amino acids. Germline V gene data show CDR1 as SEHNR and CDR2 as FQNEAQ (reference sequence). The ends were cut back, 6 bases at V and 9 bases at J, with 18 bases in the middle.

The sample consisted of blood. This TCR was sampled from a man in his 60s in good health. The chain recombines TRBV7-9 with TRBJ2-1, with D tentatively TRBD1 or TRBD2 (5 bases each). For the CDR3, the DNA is TGTGCCAGCAGTGCTCAGGGACCACCGACTGAGCAGTTCTTC. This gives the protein CASSAQGPPTEQFF.